The source of this T cell receptor beta chain is a study of beta chain features in type 1 diabetes. Broader study findings: Moderately but significantly shorter TCRB CDR3s were found in Type 1 diabetes patients in all four CD4+ subsets.

Every bit of the isolated RNA underwent reverse transcription, so sequencing read expressed TCRB transcripts. This table comes from immunoSEQ multiplex PCR, and its TCRdb copy is limited to in-frame clones, with some not included. The sample includes under 450,000 clones, 14% of them seen just once. The V and J ends lost 0 bases and 1 base respectively, with 4 bases between them. CDR3 length equals 15 residues. Germline V lookup: CDR1 LGHNA, CDR2 YSLEER. This clone was found once. Its cognate antigen is unknown. Other nucleotide sequences from this sample produce the same CDR3. The V and J genes are TRBV4-3 and TRBJ2-6; D is uncertain. This sequence originates from a man aged 25-45 years in good health. Sequenced sample: naive CD4+ T cells from blood. The CDR3 is CASSQDRSGANVLTF. The CDR3 DNA reads TGCGCCAGCAGCCAAGATCGTTCTGGGGCCAACGTCCTGACTTTC.